Detailed here is one T cell receptor beta chain. This sample stems from a study of blood T cell repertoires in COVID-19. For the study at large: The United States, Italy and Spain were the sources of the acute and convalescent COVID-19 samples. The cDNA or gDNA used as material had been derived from T cells, B-cell-depleted T cells, or PBMCs.

Per the original methods: Using reference gene primer amplification, nucleated cell counts were estimated. Sequencing used immunoSEQ multiplex PCR; TCRdb keeps in-frame clones, though not all of them. V and J calls and clone size are copied from that table; D and trimming were computed from the DNA. The table lists 200,000 to 300,000 clones, 70% to 90% of them singletons. This CDR3 spans 15 amino acids. Trimming cost V 5 bases and J 7 bases; bases outside gene matches: 8. Germline V gene data show CDR1 as LGHNA and CDR2 as YSLEER. The specimen was peripheral blood. The gene calls are TRBV4-3 and TRBJ1-6, with 7 bases matching TRBD1. The TCR comes from a woman in her forties or fifties with acute or convalescent COVID-19. The CDR3 bases are TGCGCCAGCAGCGCCTATACAGGGGAAAATTCACCCCTCCACTTT. Amino acids: CASSAYTGENSPLHF.